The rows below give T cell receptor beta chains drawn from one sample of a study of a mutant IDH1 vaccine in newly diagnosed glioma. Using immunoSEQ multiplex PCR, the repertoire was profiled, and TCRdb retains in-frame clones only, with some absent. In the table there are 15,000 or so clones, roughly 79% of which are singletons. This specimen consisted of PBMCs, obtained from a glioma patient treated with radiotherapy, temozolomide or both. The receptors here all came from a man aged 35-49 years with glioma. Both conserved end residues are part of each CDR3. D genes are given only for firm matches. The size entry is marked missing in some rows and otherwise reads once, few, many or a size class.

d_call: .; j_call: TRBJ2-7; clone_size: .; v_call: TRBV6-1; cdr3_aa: CASSEVETARSYEQYF; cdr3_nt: TGTGCCAGCAGTGAAGTGGAGACGGCCCGCTCCTACGAGCAGTACTTC
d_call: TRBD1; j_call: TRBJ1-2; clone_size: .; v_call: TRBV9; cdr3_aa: CASSRDRDLYGYTF; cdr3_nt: TGTGCCAGCAGTAGAGACAGGGACCTCTATGGCTACACCTTC
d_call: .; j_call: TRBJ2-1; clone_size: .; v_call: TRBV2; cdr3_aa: CASSGVEQFF; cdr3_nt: TGTGCCAGCAGTGGGGTGGAGCAGTTCTTC
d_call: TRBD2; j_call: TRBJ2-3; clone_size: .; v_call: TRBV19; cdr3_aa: CASQTGTSLSDTQYF; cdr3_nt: TGTGCCAGTCAGACCGGGACTAGTCTGAGCGATACGCAGTATTTT
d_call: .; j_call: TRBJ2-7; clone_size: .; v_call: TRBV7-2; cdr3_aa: CASSLSVMMGEQYF; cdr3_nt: TGTGCCAGCAGCTTATCGGTCATGATGGGCGAGCAGTACTTC
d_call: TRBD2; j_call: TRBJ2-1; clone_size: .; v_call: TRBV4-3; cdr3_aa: CASSQDFSGTSGSRSYNEQFF; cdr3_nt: TGCGCCAGCAGCCAAGATTTTTCCGGGACTAGCGGGAGCAGGTCCTACAATGAGCAGTTCTTC
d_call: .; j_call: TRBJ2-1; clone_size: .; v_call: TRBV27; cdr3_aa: CASLGGDRDNEQFF; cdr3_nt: TGTGCCAGCCTGGGCGGGGACCGAGACAATGAGCAGTTCTTC
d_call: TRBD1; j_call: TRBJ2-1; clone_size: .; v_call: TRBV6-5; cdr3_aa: CASRAGGPYNEQFF; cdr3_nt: TGTGCCAGCAGGGCAGGGGGCCCTTACAATGAGCAGTTCTTC
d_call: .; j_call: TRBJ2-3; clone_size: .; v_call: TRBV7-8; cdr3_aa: CASSLLVERRLTDTQYF; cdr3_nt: TGTGCCAGCAGCTTGTTGGTAGAGAGGCGACTCACAGATACGCAGTATTTT
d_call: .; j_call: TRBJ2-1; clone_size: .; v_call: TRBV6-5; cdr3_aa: CASSPRTAEAGEQFF; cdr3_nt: TGTGCCAGCAGTCCCCGGACGGCCGAAGCAGGTGAGCAGTTCTTC
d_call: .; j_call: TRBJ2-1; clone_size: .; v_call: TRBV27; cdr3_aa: CAFRPGTEPYNEQFF; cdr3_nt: TGTGCCTTTAGACCCGGTACTGAACCTTACAATGAGCAGTTCTTC
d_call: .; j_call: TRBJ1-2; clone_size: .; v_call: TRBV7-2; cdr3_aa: CASSSQGRGLVLNYGYTF; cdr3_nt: TGTGCCAGCAGCTCACAGGGTCGGGGTCTCGTTCTCAACTATGGCTACACCTTC
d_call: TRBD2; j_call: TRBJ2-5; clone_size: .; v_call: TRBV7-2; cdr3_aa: CASSRSPSSGGETQYF; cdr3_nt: TGTGCCAGCAGCCGCTCCCCATCTAGCGGGGGGGAGACCCAGTACTTC
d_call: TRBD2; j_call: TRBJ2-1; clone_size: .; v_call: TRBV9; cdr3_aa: CASSVELAGYNEQFF; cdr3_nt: TGTGCCAGCAGCGTAGAACTAGCGGGGTACAATGAGCAGTTCTTC
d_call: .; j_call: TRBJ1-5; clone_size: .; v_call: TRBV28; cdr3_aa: CASSSRTGVQPQHF; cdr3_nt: TGTGCCAGCAGTTCCAGAACTGGGGTTCAGCCCCAGCATTTT
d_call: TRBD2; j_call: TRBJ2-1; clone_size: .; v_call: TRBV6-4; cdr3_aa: CASSAGTSSNEQFF; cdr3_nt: TGTGCCAGCAGTGCCGGGACTAGCTCCAATGAGCAGTTCTTC
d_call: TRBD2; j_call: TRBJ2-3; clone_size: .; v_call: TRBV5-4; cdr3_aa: CASSLNRAGGGDTQYF; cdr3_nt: TGTGCCAGCAGCTTGAATCGCGCGGGGGGAGGTGATACGCAGTATTTT
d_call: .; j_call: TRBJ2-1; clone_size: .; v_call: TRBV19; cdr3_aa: CASSTRDRNEQFF; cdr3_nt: TGTGCCAGTAGTACAAGAGACAGAAATGAGCAGTTCTTC
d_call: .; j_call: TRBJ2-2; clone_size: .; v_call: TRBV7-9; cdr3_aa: CASSAPPQGMFSNGELFF; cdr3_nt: TGTGCCAGCAGCGCCCCACCCCAGGGAATGTTCTCGAACGGGGAGCTGTTTTTT
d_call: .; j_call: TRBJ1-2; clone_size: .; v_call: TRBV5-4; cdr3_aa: CASSTSEPLRGGYTF; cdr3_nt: TGTGCCAGCAGCACCTCAGAGCCCCTTAGGGGTGGCTACACCTTC
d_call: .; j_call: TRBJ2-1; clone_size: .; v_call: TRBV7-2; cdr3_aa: CASRPGLGVNEQFF; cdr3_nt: TGTGCCAGCAGACCAGGACTTGGGGTCAATGAGCAGTTCTTC
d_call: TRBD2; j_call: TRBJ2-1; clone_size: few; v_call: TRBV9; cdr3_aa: CASSASSGRAWGEQFF; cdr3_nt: TGTGCCAGCAGCGCTAGTAGCGGGAGGGCCTGGGGAGAGCAGTTCTTC
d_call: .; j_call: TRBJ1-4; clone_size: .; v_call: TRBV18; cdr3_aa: CASSLRSGEKLFF; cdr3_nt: TGTGCCAGCTCGCTCCGGTCTGGTGAAAAACTGTTTTTT
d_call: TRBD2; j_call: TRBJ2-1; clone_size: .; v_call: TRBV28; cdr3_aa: CASRPSGTLNEQFF; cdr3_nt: TGTGCCAGCAGACCTAGCGGGACCCTTAATGAGCAGTTCTTC
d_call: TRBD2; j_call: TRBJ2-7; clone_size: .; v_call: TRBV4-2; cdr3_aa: CASSQGSGRERYEQYF; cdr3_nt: TGTGCCAGCAGCCAAGGTAGTGGGCGGGAGAGGTACGAGCAGTACTTC
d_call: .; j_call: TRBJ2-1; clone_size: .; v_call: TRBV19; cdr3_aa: CASSPQSSYNEQFF; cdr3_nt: TGTGCCAGTAGTCCCCAATCCTCCTACAATGAGCAGTTCTTC
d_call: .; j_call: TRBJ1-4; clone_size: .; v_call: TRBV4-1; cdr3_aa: CASSPRTANEKLFF; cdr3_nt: TGCGCCAGCAGCCCGAGGACGGCTAATGAAAAACTGTTTTTT
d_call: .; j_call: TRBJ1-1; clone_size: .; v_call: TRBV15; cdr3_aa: CATSGLEGRAEAFF; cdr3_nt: TGTGCCACCAGCGGTCTAGAGGGTAGGGCTGAAGCTTTCTTT
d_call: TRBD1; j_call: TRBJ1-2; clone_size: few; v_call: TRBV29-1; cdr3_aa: CSALTGDYGYTF; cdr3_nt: TGCAGCGCCTTGACAGGGGACTATGGCTACACCTTC
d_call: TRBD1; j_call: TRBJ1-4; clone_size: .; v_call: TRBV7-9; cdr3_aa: CASSRTQGVTNEKLFF; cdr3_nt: TGTGCCAGCAGCCGAACTCAGGGGGTCACCAATGAAAAACTGTTTTTT
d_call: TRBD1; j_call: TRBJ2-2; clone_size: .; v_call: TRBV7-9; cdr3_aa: CASSRRRGQGPYTGELFF; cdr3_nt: TGTGCCAGCAGCCGGCGACGGGGACAGGGACCCTACACCGGGGAGCTGTTTTTT
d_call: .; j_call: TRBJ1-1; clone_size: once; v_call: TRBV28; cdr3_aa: CASSPRGALGTEAFF; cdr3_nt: TGTGCCAGCAGTCCAAGAGGGGCGCTTGGCACTGAAGCTTTCTTT
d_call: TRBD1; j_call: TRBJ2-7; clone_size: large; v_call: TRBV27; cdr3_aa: CASSLSLPGGWYEQYF; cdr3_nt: TGTGCCAGCAGTTTATCGTTGCCAGGGGGCTGGTACGAGCAGTACTTC
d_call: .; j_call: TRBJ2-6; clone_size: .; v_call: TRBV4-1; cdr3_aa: CASTSTGGANVLTF; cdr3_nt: TGCGCCAGCACTTCGACAGGTGGGGCCAACGTCCTGACTTTC
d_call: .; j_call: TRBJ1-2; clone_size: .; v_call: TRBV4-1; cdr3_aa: CASSVGVLPNYGYTF; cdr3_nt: TGCGCCAGCAGTGTCGGGGTCCTCCCTAACTATGGCTACACCTTC
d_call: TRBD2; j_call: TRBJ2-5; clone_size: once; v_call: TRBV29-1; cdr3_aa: CSFKGLAGRETQYF; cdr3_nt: TGCAGCTTTAAAGGACTAGCGGGAAGAGAGACCCAGTACTTC
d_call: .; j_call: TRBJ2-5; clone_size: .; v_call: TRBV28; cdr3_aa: CATHTPQGTQETQYF; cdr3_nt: TGTGCCACCCACACCCCCCAGGGGACGCAAGAGACCCAGTACTTC
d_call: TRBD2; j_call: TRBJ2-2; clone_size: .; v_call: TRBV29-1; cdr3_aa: CSALAGSGELFF; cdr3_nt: TGCAGCGCCCTAGCGGGATCAGGGGAGCTGTTTTTT
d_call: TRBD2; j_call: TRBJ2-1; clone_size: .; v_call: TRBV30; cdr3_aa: CAWSRGLAGGLHEQFF; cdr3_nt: TGTGCCTGGAGTCGAGGACTAGCGGGAGGGTTGCATGAGCAGTTCTTC
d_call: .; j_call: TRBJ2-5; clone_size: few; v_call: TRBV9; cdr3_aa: CASSVGGEPQETQYF; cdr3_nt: TGTGCCAGCAGCGTAGGGGGGGAGCCGCAAGAGACCCAGTACTTC